This T cell receptor (beta chain) stems from a study of T cells in women clearing cervical HPV infection. Here immunoSEQ multiplex PCR was the method, and the copy in TCRdb shows in-frame clones only, minus some. The repertoire shows about 26,000 clones; the top ten hold 8.5% to 14%. The receptor's source is a woman aged 18 to 75 with a cervical HPV16 infection that either progressed to CIN3+ or cleared (not recorded which). Sequencing was done on a sample of blood buffy coat.

The CDR3 spells CASSPESGLAFF. The sequenced CDR3 bases are TGTGCCAGCAGTCCGGAATCGGGACTC. V gene TRBV6-2 or TRBV6-3 combines with J gene TRBJ1-1; possible D gene TRBD1, 5 bases. The read ends 3 residues shy of where the CDR3 ends; the end is completed using the germline J gene. Germline CDR1 is MNHEY and CDR2 is SVGEGT. CDR3 length: 12 amino acids.